Shown below are 9 T cell receptor beta chains from a single sample sequenced in a study of cytomegalovirus exposure and HLA in healthy donors. The PCR had 60 Vbeta and 13 Jbeta primers. Profiled with immunoSEQ multiplex PCR; TCRdb holds only in-frame clones, not every one. The table has more than 80,000 clones, just over 70% seen once. The sample comprised PBMCs. The receptors here all came from a boy aged 10-17 years in good health and CMV-seronegative.

The chain combines TRBV6-5 with TRBJ1-1; 7 bases line up with TRBD1. The V gene end was trimmed by 4 bases and the J gene end by 6 bases; junction bases not matched to a gene: 14. Germline V gene sequence: CDR1 MNHEY, CDR2 SVGAGI. The CDR3 covers 16 residues. This CDR3 is CASSSLTGARVPEAFF. CDR3 DNA sequence: TGTGCCAGCAGTTCTTTAACAGGGGCAAGGGTACCTGAAGCTTTCTTT.

This chain uses TRBV5-4 with TRBJ1-2, with 9 bases aligning to TRBD1. The CDR3 is made up of 17 amino acids. In germline, CDR1 is SGHNT, CDR2 YYREEE (reference sequence). V was pared by 4 bases and J by 5 bases, with 15 bases of the junction left unmatched. This chain's CDR3 is CASSRGGGTGIDYGYTF. The CDR3 nucleotides read TGTGCCAGCAGCCGGGGGGGCGGGACAGGGATCGATTATGGCTACACCTTC.

This clone was observed a few times. This chain links TRBV30 with TRBJ1-1; tentatively, D is TRBD1 (5 bases). V was trimmed by 3 bases and J by 3 bases, leaving 14 bases between them. CDR1 is GTSNPN, CDR2 SVGIG, per germline (reference sequence). The CDR3 spans 14 residues. The DNA for the CDR3 is TGTGCCTGGAGGCAGGGATTGGTGGACACTGAAGCTTTCTTT. It codes for CAWRQGLVDTEAFF.

This clone was observed a single time. The chain is built from TRBV7-3 and TRBJ1-1; 8 nucleotides line up with TRBD1. The trim removed 2 bases at V and 1 base at J, leaving 3 bases unmatched. Germline V lookup: CDR1 SGHTA, CDR2 FQGTGA. CDR3 length equals 15 residues. Here the CDR3 reads CASSLSQGANTEAFF. In DNA form, the CDR3 reads TGTGCCAGCAGCTTATCGCAGGGGGCGAACACTGAAGCTTTCTTT.

In this sample, this clone turned up once. A junction end diverges from the germline sequence, so it may reflect a read error. This same CDR3 is encoded by further DNA sequences in the sample. The rearrangement uses TRBV7-2 and TRBJ2-2; maybe TRBD2 (5 bases). The CDR3 sequence is 15 residues long. Germline CDR1 is SGHTA and CDR2 is FQGNSA. The CDR3 DNA sequence: TGTGCCAGCAGCTTAGCCAGGTCGCGAACCGGGGAGTTGTTTTTT. It encodes CASSLARSRTGELFF. The full variable domain, in which reference TRBV7-2 and TRBJ2-2 provide the parts outside the CDR3, is GAGVSQSPSNKVTEKGKDVELRCDPISGHTALYWYRQSLGQGLEFLIYFQGNSAPDKSGLPSDRFSAERTGGSVSTLTIQRTQQEDSAVYLCASSLARSRTGELFFGEGSRLTVL.

The CDR3 DNA is TGTGCCAGCAGTGACAGGGGGCTAGCGGGAGATCCCAATGAGCAGTTCTTC. It encodes CASSDRGLAGDPNEQFF. The chain employs TRBV2 and TRBJ2-1; the match to TRBD2 covers 10 bases. The CDR3 spans 17 residues. With 3 bases clipped from V and 6 bases from J, the junction kept 11 bases outside the gene matches. CDR1 and CDR2 from the germline V gene are SNHLY and FYNNEI.

The chain has TRBV9 and TRBJ2-1, with 8 nucleotides matching TRBD2. The germline V gene has CDR1 SGDLS and CDR2 YYNGEE. This CDR3 comprises 14 residues. V was pared by 2 bases and J by 9 bases, with 7 bases of the junction left unmatched. The CDR3 is CASSVNGGAAEQFF. CDR3 nucleotides: TGTGCCAGCAGCGTGAACGGGGGGGCGGCTGAGCAGTTCTTC.

In this sample, this clone turned up once. J is TRBJ1-4 and V is TRBV5-4; 9 bases fit TRBD1. The CDR3 consists of 14 residues. V shed 1 base and J 6 bases; nucleotides not matched to a gene: 1. Germline V CDR1 and CDR2: SGHNT, YYREEE (reference sequence). CDR3 protein: CASSLRTGDEKLFF. CDR3 coding DNA: TGTGCCAGCAGCTTGAGGACAGGGGATGAAAAACTGTTTTTT.

This clone was detected a few times. The chain links TRBV5-5 to TRBJ2-7; TRBD1 agrees at 9 bases. Looked up from germline, CDR1 is SGHKS and CDR2 is YYEKEE (reference sequence). Losses at the gene ends were 1 base for V and 7 bases for J; bases not matched to a gene: 6. The CDR3 covers 14 residues. CDR3 DNA sequence: TGTGCCAGCAGCTTGAACAGGGGGCTGGAGGAGCAGTACTTC. It specifies CASSLNRGLEEQYF.